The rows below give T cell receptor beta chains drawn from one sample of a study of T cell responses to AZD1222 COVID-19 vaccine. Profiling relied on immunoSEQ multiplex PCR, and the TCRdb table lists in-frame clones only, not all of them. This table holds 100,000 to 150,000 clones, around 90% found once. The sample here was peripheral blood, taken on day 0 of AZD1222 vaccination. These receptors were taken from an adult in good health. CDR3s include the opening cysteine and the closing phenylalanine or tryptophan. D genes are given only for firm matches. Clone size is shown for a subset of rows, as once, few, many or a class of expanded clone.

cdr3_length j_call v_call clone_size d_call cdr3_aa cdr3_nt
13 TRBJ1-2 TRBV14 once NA CASSQGTLSGYTF TGTGCCAGCAGCCAGGGGACCCTATCTGGCTACACCTTC
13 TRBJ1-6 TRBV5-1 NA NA CASSPDSQSPLHF TGCGCCAGCAGCCCAGACAGTCAGTCACCCCTCCACTTT
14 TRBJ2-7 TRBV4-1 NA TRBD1 CASSQGQGYYEQYF TGCGCCAGCAGCCAGGGACAGGGGTACTACGAGCAGTACTTC
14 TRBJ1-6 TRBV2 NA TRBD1 CASSYRGHQSPLHF TGTGCCAGCAGTTACAGGGGGCACCAGTCACCCCTCCACTTT
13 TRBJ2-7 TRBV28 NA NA CASSEPPRGEQYF TGTGCCAGCAGTGAACCTCCGAGGGGGGAGCAGTACTTC
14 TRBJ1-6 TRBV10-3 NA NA CATELGDSNSPLHF TGTGCCACCGAATTGGGGGATTCCAATTCACCCCTCCACTTT
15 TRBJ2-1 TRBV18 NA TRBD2 CASSPGLAGLNEQFF TGTGCCAGCTCACCGGGACTAGCGGGACTCAATGAGCAGTTCTTC
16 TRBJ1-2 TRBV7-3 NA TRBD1 CASSLTRDRDFYGYTF TGTGCCAGCAGCTTAACCCGGGACAGAGACTTTTATGGCTACACCTTC
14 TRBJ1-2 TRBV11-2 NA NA CASSPTDRNYGYTF TGTGCCAGCAGCCCGACGGACCGAAACTATGGCTACACCTTC
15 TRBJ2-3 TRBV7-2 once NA CASSLSASSADTQYF TGTGCCAGCAGCTTATCGGCTAGCTCAGCAGATACGCAGTATTTT
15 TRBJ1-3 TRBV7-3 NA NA CASSATGNSGNTIYF TGTGCCAGCAGCGCCACAGGGAACTCTGGAAACACCATATATTTT
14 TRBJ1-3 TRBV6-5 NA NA CASSYSISGNTIYF TGTGCCAGCAGTTACTCGATCTCTGGAAACACCATATATTTT
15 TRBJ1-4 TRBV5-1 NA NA CASSFEGGGGEKLFF TGCGCCAGCAGCTTTGAAGGGGGTGGAGGTGAAAAACTGTTTTTT
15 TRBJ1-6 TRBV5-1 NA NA CASSLAGGDRSPLHF TGCGCCAGCAGCTTGGCCGGGGGGGATCGGTCACCCCTCCACTTT
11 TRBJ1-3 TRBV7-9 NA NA CASSWGDTIYF TGTGCCAGCAGCTGGGGAGACACCATATATTTT
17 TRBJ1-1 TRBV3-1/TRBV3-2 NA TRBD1 CASSQGRTGGFRTEAFF TGTGCCAGCAGCCAAGGGCGGACAGGGGGATTTAGAACTGAAGCTTTCTTT
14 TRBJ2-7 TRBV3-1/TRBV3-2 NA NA CASSQEGATYEQYF TGTGCCAGCAGCCAAGAAGGGGCCACTTACGAGCAGTACTTC
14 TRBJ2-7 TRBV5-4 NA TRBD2 CASSPLGGVAEQYF TGTGCCAGCAGCCCCCTCGGGGGGGTAGCCGAGCAGTACTTC
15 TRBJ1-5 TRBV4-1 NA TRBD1 CASSQDRQGDQPQHF TGCGCCAGCAGCCAAGACCGACAGGGAGATCAGCCCCAGCATTTT
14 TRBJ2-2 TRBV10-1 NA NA CASIASELSAELFF TGCGCCAGCATTGCTAGCGAGTTATCAGCGGAGCTGTTTTTT
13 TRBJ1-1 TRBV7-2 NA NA CASSLVLNTEAFF TGTGCCAGCAGCTTAGTATTGAACACTGAAGCTTTCTTT
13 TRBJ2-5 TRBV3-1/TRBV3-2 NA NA CASSQDWTGTQYF TGTGCCAGCAGCCAAGATTGGACGGGGACCCAGTACTTC
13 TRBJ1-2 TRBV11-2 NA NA CASSTRTVYGYTF TGTGCCAGCAGCACTAGGACAGTCTATGGCTACACCTTC
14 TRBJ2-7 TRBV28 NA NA CASSLAGNLYEQYF TGTGCCAGCAGTTTGGCGGGGAACCTCTACGAGCAGTACTTC
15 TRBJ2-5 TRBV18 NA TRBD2 CASSPPGLVQKTQYF TGTGCCAGCTCACCACCGGGACTAGTTCAGAAGACCCAGTACTTC
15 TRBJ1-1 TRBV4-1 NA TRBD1 CASSQRTGVRSEAFF TGCGCCAGCAGCCAGAGGACAGGGGTTCGGTCTGAAGCTTTCTTT
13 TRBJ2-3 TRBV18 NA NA CASSPIQGDTQYF TGTGCCAGCTCACCAATCCAGGGAGATACGCAGTATTTT
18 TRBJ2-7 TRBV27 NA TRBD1 CASSLTGGQGGGRYEQYF TGTGCCAGCAGTTTAACAGGGGGGCAGGGTGGGGGTCGGTACGAGCAGTACTTC
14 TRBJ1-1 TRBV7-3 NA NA CASSFQGELTEAFF TGTGCCAGCAGCTTTCAAGGAGAGCTCACTGAAGCTTTCTTT
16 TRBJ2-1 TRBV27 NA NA CASTITGYGAYNEQFF TGTGCCAGCACCATAACAGGGTATGGTGCCTACAATGAGCAGTTCTTC
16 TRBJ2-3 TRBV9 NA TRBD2 CASSMTGTTHTDTQYF TGTGCCAGCAGCATGACCGGGACTACCCACACAGATACGCAGTATTTT
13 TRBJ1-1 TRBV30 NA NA CAWRRGFEGKAFF TGTGCCTGGAGGAGGGGATTCGAAGGGAAAGCTTTCTTT
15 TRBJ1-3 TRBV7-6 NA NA CASSLVGIDGNTIYF TGTGCCAGCAGCTTAGTGGGGATCGATGGAAACACCATATATTTT
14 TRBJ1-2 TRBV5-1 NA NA CASSSLDGVVGYTF TGCGCCAGCAGCAGTTTGGACGGGGTTGTTGGCTACACCTTC
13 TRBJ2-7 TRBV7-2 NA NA CASSRPGRYEQYF TGTGCCAGCAGCCGGCCGGGGCGATACGAGCAGTACTTC
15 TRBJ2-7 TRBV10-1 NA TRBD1 CASSESIRGWREQYF TGCGCCAGCAGTGAGTCGATCAGGGGGTGGCGCGAGCAGTACTTC
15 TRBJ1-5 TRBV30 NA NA CAWREPGPLNQPQHF TGTGCCTGGAGAGAGCCGGGACCCTTAAATCAGCCCCAGCATTTT
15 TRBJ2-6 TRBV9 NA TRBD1 CASSEDRPGANVLTF TGTGCCAGCAGCGAGGACAGGCCTGGGGCCAACGTCCTGACTTTC
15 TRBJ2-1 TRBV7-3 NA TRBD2 CASSSGLASYNEQFF TGTGCCAGCAGCTCGGGACTAGCATCTTACAATGAGCAGTTCTTC
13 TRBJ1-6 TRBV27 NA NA CASSLSESSPLHF TGTGCCAGCAGTTTATCTGAGTCTTCACCCCTCCACTTT
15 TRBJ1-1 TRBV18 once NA CASSPPAGPNTEAFF TGTGCCAGCTCACCACCGGCAGGACCTAACACTGAAGCTTTCTTT
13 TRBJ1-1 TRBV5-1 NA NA CASSLGWEREAFF TGCGCCAGCAGCTTAGGATGGGAGAGGGAAGCTTTCTTT
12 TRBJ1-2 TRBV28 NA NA CGILYPDYGYTF TGTGGGATTCTATACCCGGACTATGGCTACACCTTC
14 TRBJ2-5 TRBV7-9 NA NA CASSYLQAQETQYF TGTGCCAGCAGCTACCTACAGGCACAAGAGACCCAGTACTTC
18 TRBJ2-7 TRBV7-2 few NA CASSLARASRASSYEQYF TGTGCCAGCAGCTTAGCGAGGGCTAGCAGAGCAAGCTCCTACGAGCAGTACTTC
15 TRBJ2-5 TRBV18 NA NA CASSPYRDSQETQYF TGTGCCAGCTCACCATACAGGGACTCCCAGGAGACCCAGTACTTC